This TCR beta chain was sequenced during a study of CD8 T cells in ankylosing spondylitis. Study-level results: Clones tied to disease were said to be significantly enriched in matched ankylosing spondylitis synovial fluid. Some of these motif variants have turned up before, in reports on reactive arthritis synovial fluid and blood.

Each CDR3 protein is one row after TCRdb ran MiXCR on the 5' RACE reads. The sample gives roughly 200,000 distinct CDR3 sequences, 25% to 30% of which show up once; about 6.9% is in the top ten. The V and J ends lost 0 bases and 5 bases respectively, with 7 bases between them. The CDR3 has 13 amino acids. The V gene's germline CDR1 is MGHRA and CDR2 YSYEKL. Points on this clonotype: Its antigen is as yet unknown.

This sequence joins TRBV4-1 and TRBJ1-1, with TRBD1 as a possible D gene (5 bases). The source material was blood, either unsorted or a sorted T cell fraction (not recorded which). The TCR sequence derives from a male donor with ankylosing spondylitis or in good health (not recorded which). CDR3 coding DNA: TGCGCCAGCAGCCAAGAAGGGGTAACTGAAGCTTTCTTT. Translating it yields CASSQEGVTEAFF.